The rows below give T cell receptor beta chains drawn from one sample of a study of shared clonotypes between healthy human individuals. Only in-frame clones appear in the TCRdb table, and some are missing; sequencing was by immunoSEQ multiplex PCR. This sample has millions of clones; about 93% occur once, and the top ten carry about 1.8%. The specimen sequenced was naive CD8+ T cells from PBMCs. These receptors were obtained from a man aged 18 to 30 in good health. Some clones in this sample may be carry-over from other donors' samples. Each CDR3 is given with its conserved first and last residue. Each record gives: clone size, D gene, V gene, J gene, CDR3 protein, CDR3 DNA. The D gene is left open where the match is weak. Clone size is stated in some rows and not others, as once, few, many or a class when expanded.

>NA|TRBD1|TRBV7-9|TRBJ1-4
CASSAPTGGNEKLFF
TGTGCCAGCAGTGCACCGACAGGGGGTAATGAAAAACTGTTTTTT
>NA|NA|TRBV4-1|TRBJ1-2
CASSPLGRQRAGGYTF
TGCGCCAGCAGCCCCCTAGGTCGGCAGCGAGCGGGTGGCTACACCTTC
>NA|NA|TRBV28|TRBJ1-1
CASSFGYEGNTEAFF
TGTGCCAGCAGTTTCGGGTATGAGGGGAACACTGAAGCTTTCTTT
>NA|NA|TRBV6-5|TRBJ2-3
CASRYSSTDTQYF
TGTGCCAGCAGATACTCTAGCACAGATACGCAGTATTTT
>NA|NA|TRBV28|TRBJ1-5
CASSTSGDLSNQPQHF
TGTGCCAGCAGTACCTCAGGGGACCTTAGCAATCAGCCCCAGCATTTT
>NA|TRBD2|TRBV28|TRBJ2-3
CASSFLAGSTDTQYF
TGTGCCAGCAGTTTCCTAGCGGGGAGCACAGATACGCAGTATTTT
>NA|NA|TRBV5-5|TRBJ2-5
CASSLAATSGAQYF
TGTGCCAGCAGCTTGGCCGCGACGAGTGGGGCCCAGTACTTC
>NA|NA|TRBV11-2|TRBJ2-7
CASSLEDYEQYF
TGTGCCAGCAGCTTAGAAGACTACGAGCAGTACTTC
>NA|NA|TRBV4-1|TRBJ1-1
CASSQGSNTEAFF
TGCGCCAGCAGCCAAGGGAGTAACACTGAAGCTTTCTTT
>NA|NA|TRBV11-2|TRBJ2-7
CASSLPHEQYF
TGTGCCAGCAGCTTACCCCACGAGCAGTACTTC
>NA|TRBD1|TRBV7-8|TRBJ2-5
CASIETGEETQYF
TGTGCCAGCATCGAGACAGGGGAAGAGACCCAGTACTTC
>NA|TRBD1|TRBV7-9|TRBJ1-3
CASSHRDRDSGNTIYF
TGTGCCAGCAGCCACCGGGACAGGGACTCTGGAAACACCATATATTTT
>NA|NA|TRBV4-1|TRBJ2-2
CASSQTQGHGELFF
TGCGCCAGCAGCCAGACCCAGGGTCACGGGGAGCTGTTTTTT
>NA|TRBD1|TRBV4-2|TRBJ2-5
CASSPGTEEETQYF
TGTGCCAGCAGCCCGGGGACAGAAGAAGAGACCCAGTACTTC
>once|TRBD2|TRBV7-8|TRBJ2-2
CASTRKPGLAGVGTGELFF
TGTGCCAGCACCAGGAAACCGGGACTAGCGGGAGTAGGTACCGGGGAGCTGTTTTTT
>NA|TRBD1|TRBV29-1|TRBJ1-1
CSVVNWDSYTEAFF
TGCAGCGTGGTGAATTGGGACAGCTACACTGAAGCTTTCTTT
>NA|NA|TRBV9|TRBJ2-3
CASSVGSFADTQYF
TGTGCCAGCAGCGTAGGAAGTTTCGCAGATACGCAGTATTTT
>NA|TRBD2|TRBV7-9|TRBJ2-7
CASSSPGLADYEQYF
TGTGCCAGCAGCTCTCCGGGACTAGCGGACTACGAGCAGTACTTC
>NA|TRBD1|TRBV11-2|TRBJ2-2
CASTGQGRDTGELFF
TGTGCCAGCACGGGACAGGGACGTGACACCGGGGAGCTGTTTTTT
>NA|NA|TRBV7-9|TRBJ2-7
CASSSGTSLADSYEQYF
TGTGCCAGCAGCTCCGGGACATCCCTAGCCGATTCCTACGAGCAGTACTTC
>NA|TRBD1|TRBV7-6|TRBJ2-1
CASSLVPVFDRGYNEQFF
TGTGCCAGCAGCTTAGTCCCGGTTTTTGACAGGGGGTACAATGAGCAGTTCTTC
>NA|TRBD1|TRBV5-1|TRBJ2-3
CASSYTGADTQYF
TGCGCCAGCAGCTATACAGGGGCCGATACGCAGTATTTT
>NA|NA|TRBV7-3|TRBJ2-1
CASSLTARRPRNEQFF
TGTGCCAGCAGCTTAACCGCTAGACGGCCTCGGAATGAGCAGTTCTTC
>NA|TRBD2|TRBV5-1|TRBJ2-7
CASSLGLAGIYEQYF
TGCGCCAGCAGCTTGGGACTAGCGGGAATTTACGAGCAGTACTTC
>NA|TRBD2|TRBV5-1|TRBJ2-3
CASSPKREGTDTQYF
TGCGCCAGCAGCCCGAAGCGGGAGGGGACAGATACGCAGTATTTT
>NA|NA|TRBV7-9|TRBJ2-7
CASSLPRVYEQYF
TGTGCCAGCAGCTTACCTCGCGTCTACGAGCAGTACTTC
>NA|NA|TRBV27|TRBJ2-7
CASTPQRAQTHEQYF
TGTGCCAGCACCCCCCAACGGGCCCAGACCCACGAGCAGTACTTC
>NA|NA|TRBV7-9|TRBJ2-7
CASSSVTLDGKSSYEQYF
TGTGCCAGCAGCTCCGTGACACTTGACGGAAAAAGCTCCTACGAGCAGTACTTC
>NA|NA|TRBV5-4|TRBJ2-2
CASSRLAPNTGELFF
TGTGCCAGCAGCCGATTAGCGCCGAACACCGGGGAGCTGTTTTTT
>NA|TRBD1|TRBV5-1|TRBJ2-7
CASSLGQGNYEQYF
TGCGCCAGCAGCTTGGGACAGGGGAATTACGAGCAGTACTTC
>NA|NA|TRBV11-2|TRBJ2-7
CASSLGPTYEQYF
TGTGCCAGCAGCTTAGGACCCACCTACGAGCAGTACTTC
>NA|NA|TRBV11-1|TRBJ2-7
CASSLAGDGEQYF
TGTGCCAGCAGCTTAGCGGGAGATGGGGAGCAGTACTTC
>NA|NA|TRBV5-8|TRBJ2-1
CASSLERGSYNEQFF
TGTGCCAGCAGCTTGGAGAGGGGCTCCTACAATGAGCAGTTCTTC
>NA|NA|TRBV11-1|TRBJ1-1
CASSLGLGLNTEAFF
TGTGCCAGCAGCTTAGGTTTGGGACTGAACACTGAAGCTTTCTTT
>NA|TRBD2|TRBV5-6|TRBJ2-7
CASSLELAGVFYEQYF
TGTGCCAGCAGCTTGGAGCTTGCGGGAGTCTTCTACGAGCAGTACTTC
>NA|TRBD1|TRBV7-2|TRBJ2-7
CASSGGQGEFFAEQYF
TGTGCCAGCAGCGGGGGACAGGGGGAGTTCTTTGCCGAGCAGTACTTC
>NA|TRBD2|TRBV19|TRBJ2-1
CASSAGTSGYNEQFF
TGTGCCAGTAGTGCGGGGACTAGCGGCTACAATGAGCAGTTCTTC
>NA|TRBD1|TRBV18|TRBJ2-7
CASSSDRGYYEQYF
TGTGCCAGCTCATCGGACAGGGGGTACTACGAGCAGTACTTC
>NA|TRBD1|TRBV27|TRBJ2-3
CASSSTSGTGGVDTQYF
TGTGCCAGCAGTTCTACCTCCGGGACAGGGGGTGTAGATACGCAGTATTTT
>NA|NA|TRBV7-6|TRBJ2-1
CASSVDLTRDNEQFF
TGTGCCAGCAGCGTCGACCTTACAAGGGACAATGAGCAGTTCTTC
>NA|TRBD2|TRBV10-3|TRBJ2-7
CAISEGSGSSYEQYF
TGTGCCATCAGTGAAGGTAGCGGGAGTTCCTACGAGCAGTACTTC
>NA|NA|TRBV10-1|TRBJ2-2
CASSEGRSETNTGELFF
TGCGCCAGCAGTGAGGGCAGGAGTGAAACGAACACCGGGGAGCTGTTTTTT
>NA|NA|TRBV27|TRBJ1-1
CASSLSPDPYTEAFF
TGTGCCAGCAGTCTCTCCCCGGACCCCTATACTGAAGCTTTCTTT
>few|NA|TRBV13|TRBJ1-1
CASSLRGAEAFF
TGTGCCAGCAGCTTAAGGGGGGCGGAAGCTTTCTTT
>NA|NA|TRBV7-8|TRBJ1-2
CASSSPHQPSYPTYGYTF
TGTGCCAGCAGCTCACCCCACCAACCCTCCTATCCGACCTATGGATACACCTTC
>NA|TRBD2|TRBV6-5|TRBJ2-1
CASSNQREGYNEQFF
TGTGCCAGCAGTAACCAGCGGGAAGGGTACAATGAGCAGTTCTTC
>NA|NA|TRBV29-1|TRBJ2-2
CSVEKGRANTGELFF
TGCAGCGTTGAAAAGGGACGCGCGAACACCGGGGAGCTGTTTTTT
>once|NA|TRBV10-3|TRBJ1-1
CAISSGGGRTEAFF
TGTGCCATCAGCAGTGGGGGGGGGCGTACTGAAGCTTTCTTT
>few|NA|TRBV20-1|TRBJ1-1
CSARVSPEAFF
TGCAGTGCGCGAGTGAGCCCTGAAGCTTTCTTT
>NA|NA|TRBV27|TRBJ2-7
CASSLLGPLVSSYEQYF
TGTGCCAGCAGTTTACTAGGACCACTTGTGAGCTCCTACGAGCAGTACTTC
>NA|NA|TRBV13|TRBJ1-1
CASSPNIIRLKTEAFF
TGTGCCAGCAGCCCAAATATTATCCGCCTGAAGACTGAAGCTTTCTTT
>NA|NA|TRBV7-2|TRBJ1-1
CASSRGNRALNTEAFF
TGTGCCAGCAGTAGGGGGAACAGGGCTTTGAACACTGAAGCTTTCTTT
>NA|TRBD1|TRBV28|TRBJ1-1
CASSPRTGGSPLGAEAFF
TGTGCCAGCAGTCCGCGGACAGGGGGCTCCCCATTGGGCGCTGAAGCTTTCTTT
>NA|TRBD2|TRBV6-5|TRBJ2-7
CASSIRLAGVYEQYF
TGTGCCAGCAGCATAAGACTAGCGGGAGTTTACGAGCAGTACTTC
>NA|NA|TRBV7-9|TRBJ2-1
CASSPPTGVAYNEQFF
TGTGCCAGCAGCCCCCCCACGGGAGTGGCCTACAATGAGCAGTTCTTC